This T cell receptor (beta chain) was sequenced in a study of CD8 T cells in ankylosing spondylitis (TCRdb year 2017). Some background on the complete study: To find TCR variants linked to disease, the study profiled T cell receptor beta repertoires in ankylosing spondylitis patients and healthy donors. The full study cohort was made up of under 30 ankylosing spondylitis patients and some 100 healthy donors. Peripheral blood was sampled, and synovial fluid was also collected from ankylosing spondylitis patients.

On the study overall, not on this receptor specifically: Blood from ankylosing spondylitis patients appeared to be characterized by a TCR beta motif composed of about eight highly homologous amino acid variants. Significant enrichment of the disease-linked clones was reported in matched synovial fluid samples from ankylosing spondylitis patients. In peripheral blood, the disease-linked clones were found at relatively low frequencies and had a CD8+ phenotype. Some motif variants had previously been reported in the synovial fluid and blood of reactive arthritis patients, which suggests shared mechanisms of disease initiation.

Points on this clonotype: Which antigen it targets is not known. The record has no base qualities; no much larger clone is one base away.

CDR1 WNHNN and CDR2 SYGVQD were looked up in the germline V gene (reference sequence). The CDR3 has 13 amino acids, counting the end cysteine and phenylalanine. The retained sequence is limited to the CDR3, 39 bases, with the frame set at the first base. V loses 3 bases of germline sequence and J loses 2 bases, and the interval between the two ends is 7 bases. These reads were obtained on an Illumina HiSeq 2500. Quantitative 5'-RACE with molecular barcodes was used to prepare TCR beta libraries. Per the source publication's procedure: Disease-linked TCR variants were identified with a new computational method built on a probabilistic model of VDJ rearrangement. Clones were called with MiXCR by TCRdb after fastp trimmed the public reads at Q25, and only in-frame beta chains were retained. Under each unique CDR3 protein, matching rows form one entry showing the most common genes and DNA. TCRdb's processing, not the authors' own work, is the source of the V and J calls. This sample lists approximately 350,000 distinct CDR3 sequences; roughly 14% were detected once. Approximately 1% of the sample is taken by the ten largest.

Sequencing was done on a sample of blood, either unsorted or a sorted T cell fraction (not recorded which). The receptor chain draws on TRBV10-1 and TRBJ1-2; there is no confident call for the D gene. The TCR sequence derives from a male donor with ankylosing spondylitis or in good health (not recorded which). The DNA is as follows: TGCGCCAGCAGTGAAGATATGAACTATGGCTACACCTTC. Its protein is CASSEDMNYGYTF.